A selection of T cell receptor beta chains follows, all from one sample in a study of blood T cell repertoires in COVID-19. Here immunoSEQ multiplex PCR was the method, and the copy in TCRdb shows in-frame clones only, minus some. The table has just over 350,000 clones, 86% seen once. Sequenced material: peripheral blood. These receptors were collected from an older woman with COVID-19, enrolled during active disease. Each CDR3 is given with its conserved first and last residue. A D gene is named only where the DNA matches it firmly. A row's size may be missing; if present it is once, few, many or a size class.

D: .
size: .
V: TRBV4-1
J: TRBJ2-3
CDR3: CASSLSGLSTDTQYF
DNA: TGCGCCAGCAGCCTATCCGGACTGAGCACAGATACGCAGTATTTT

D: TRBD1
size: few
V: TRBV7-2
J: TRBJ1-6
CDR3: CASSLVGQGNSPLHF
DNA: TGTGCCAGCAGCTTAGTGGGACAGGGGAATTCACCCCTCCACTTT

D: TRBD2
size: .
V: TRBV29-1
J: TRBJ2-3
CDR3: CSVEGPLAGASTDTQYF
DNA: TGCAGCGTTGAAGGGCCGCTAGCGGGGGCTAGCACAGATACGCAGTATTTT

D: TRBD2
size: .
V: TRBV5-4
J: TRBJ2-5
CDR3: CASSRGTSGGAVQETQYF
DNA: TGTGCCAGCAGCCGCGGGACTAGCGGGGGGGCCGTCCAGGAGACCCAGTACTTC

D: TRBD1
size: .
V: TRBV7-2
J: TRBJ2-2
CDR3: CASSSAGQGYNGELFF
DNA: TGTGCCAGCAGCTCGGCTGGACAGGGATACAACGGGGAGCTGTTTTTT

D: .
size: .
V: TRBV2
J: TRBJ1-2
CDR3: CASSGMVRQIGYTF
DNA: TGTGCCAGCAGTGGAATGGTCAGACAGATTGGCTACACCTTC

D: .
size: .
V: TRBV28
J: TRBJ2-7
CDR3: CASTGMVSYEQYF
DNA: TGTGCCAGCACGGGGATGGTTTCGTACGAGCAGTACTTC

D: .
size: .
V: TRBV3-1/TRBV3-2
J: TRBJ1-1
CDR3: CASSHHRDFTEAFF
DNA: TGTGCCAGCAGCCATCACAGGGATTTCACTGAAGCTTTCTTT

D: .
size: .
V: TRBV6-4
J: TRBJ1-6
CDR3: CASSEAARLNSPLHF
DNA: TGTGCCAGCAGTGAGGCGGCCCGGCTGAATTCACCCCTCCACTTT

D: .
size: .
V: TRBV6-1
J: TRBJ2-4
CDR3: CASSERVFAKNIQYF
DNA: TGTGCCAGCAGTGAGAGGGTTTTTGCCAAAAACATTCAGTACTTC

D: .
size: .
V: TRBV20-1
J: TRBJ2-3
CDR3: CSASPGDTQYF
DNA: TGCAGTGCTAGCCCAGGAGATACGCAGTATTTT

D: .
size: .
V: TRBV30
J: TRBJ1-2
CDR3: CAWSDPRTDYGYTF
DNA: TGTGCCTGGAGCGACCCCCGGACAGACTATGGCTACACCTTC

D: TRBD2
size: once
V: TRBV5-1
J: TRBJ2-1
CDR3: CASSLGTSGGEQFF
DNA: TGCGCCAGCAGCCTAGGGACTAGCGGGGGAGAGCAGTTCTTC

D: .
size: .
V: TRBV4-1
J: TRBJ1-1
CDR3: CASSLQDSEAFF
DNA: TGCGCCAGCAGCCTACAGGACAGTGAAGCTTTCTTT

D: TRBD1
size: .
V: TRBV11-3
J: TRBJ2-7
CDR3: CASSLRDRGPPPSYEQYF
DNA: TGTGCCAGCAGCCTCCGGGACAGGGGGCCCCCTCCTTCCTACGAGCAGTACTTC

D: TRBD1
size: once
V: TRBV11-2
J: TRBJ2-7
CDR3: CASSLASPGQGIYEQYF
DNA: TGTGCCAGCAGCTTAGCCTCACCGGGACAGGGGATCTACGAGCAGTACTTC

D: TRBD2
size: .
V: TRBV9
J: TRBJ2-5
CDR3: CASGREVSGAEETQYF
DNA: TGTGCCAGCGGACGTGAGGTTAGCGGGGCCGAAGAGACCCAGTACTTC

D: .
size: .
V: TRBV6-1
J: TRBJ1-4
CDR3: CASRRHLNEKLFF
DNA: TGTGCCAGCAGGAGACACCTGAATGAAAAACTGTTTTTT

D: .
size: .
V: TRBV11-3
J: TRBJ2-1
CDR3: CASSLRGRDEQFF
DNA: TGTGCCAGCAGCTTAAGAGGGCGGGATGAGCAGTTCTTC

D: TRBD1
size: .
V: TRBV6-1
J: TRBJ2-7
CDR3: CASSEAADRDFYEQYF
DNA: TGTGCCAGCAGTGAAGCCGCGGACAGGGACTTCTACGAGCAGTACTTC

D: TRBD2
size: .
V: TRBV4-1
J: TRBJ2-7
CDR3: CASSQGERGYEQYF
DNA: TGCGCCAGCAGCCAGGGGGAGCGGGGCTACGAGCAGTACTTC

D: TRBD1
size: few
V: TRBV3-1/TRBV3-2
J: TRBJ1-1
CDR3: CASSHRLGTANTEAFF
DNA: TGTGCCAGCAGCCATAGGTTAGGGACAGCGAACACTGAAGCTTTCTTT

D: .
size: .
V: TRBV7-8
J: TRBJ2-1
CDR3: CASSDLVRDEQFF
DNA: TGTGCCAGCAGCGACCTTGTCAGGGATGAGCAGTTCTTC

D: .
size: .
V: TRBV12-5
J: TRBJ1-5
CDR3: CASGSLNQPQHF
DNA: TGTGCTAGTGGCTCCCTTAATCAGCCCCAGCATTTT

D: TRBD2
size: few
V: TRBV5-1
J: TRBJ2-7
CDR3: CASSFPSGNYEQYF
DNA: TGCGCCAGCAGCTTCCCTAGCGGAAACTACGAGCAGTACTTC

D: TRBD1
size: .
V: TRBV6-5
J: TRBJ1-2
CDR3: CASRRTGTADGYTF
DNA: TGTGCCAGCAGAAGAACCGGGACAGCGGACGGCTACACCTTC

D: .
size: .
V: TRBV30
J: TRBJ1-5
CDR3: CAWARGSNQPQHF
DNA: TGTGCCTGGGCCCGAGGGAGCAATCAGCCCCAGCATTTT

D: .
size: .
V: TRBV2
J: TRBJ2-7
CDR3: CASSGETGSREYF
DNA: TGTGCCAGCAGTGGAGAGACGGGGTCTCGGGAGTACTTC

D: TRBD1
size: .
V: TRBV7-6
J: TRBJ1-1
CDR3: CASSRLTGLGNTEAFF
DNA: TGTGCCAGCAGCCGACTGACAGGGCTCGGCAACACTGAAGCTTTCTTT

D: .
size: .
V: TRBV10-3
J: TRBJ2-7
CDR3: CAISGNPGGGYEQYF
DNA: TGTGCCATCAGTGGGAACCCGGGGGGCGGCTACGAGCAGTACTTC

D: .
size: once
V: TRBV24-1
J: TRBJ2-1
CDR3: CATSAGFYNEQFF
DNA: TGTGCCACCAGTGCGGGGTTCTACAATGAGCAGTTCTTC

D: .
size: .
V: TRBV9
J: TRBJ1-1
CDR3: CASSPGGAQAFF
DNA: TGTGCCAGCAGCCCGGGAGGGGCCCAAGCTTTCTTT

D: .
size: few
V: TRBV2
J: TRBJ1-4
CDR3: CASSDLDFNEKLFF
DNA: TGTGCCAGCAGTGACCTGGACTTTAATGAAAAACTGTTTTTT

D: TRBD2
size: .
V: TRBV5-4
J: TRBJ2-5
CDR3: CASSKLAGGPETQYF
DNA: TGTGCCAGCAGCAAACTAGCGGGGGGACCAGAGACCCAGTACTTC

D: TRBD1
size: few
V: TRBV19
J: TRBJ1-2
CDR3: CASSRDRAYGYTF
DNA: TGTGCCAGTAGCCGGGACAGGGCCTATGGCTACACCTTC

D: .
size: .
V: TRBV9
J: TRBJ2-1
CDR3: CASSVDQLGAGNEQFF
DNA: TGTGCCAGCAGCGTAGACCAATTGGGGGCGGGCAATGAGCAGTTCTTC

D: .
size: few
V: TRBV30
J: TRBJ2-7
CDR3: CAWGILPGGTYEQYF
DNA: TGTGCCTGGGGAATCCTCCCCGGGGGTACCTACGAGCAGTACTTC

D: .
size: .
V: TRBV9
J: TRBJ2-1
CDR3: CASSVGGDSYNEQFF
DNA: TGTGCCAGCAGCGTAGGCGGGGACTCCTACAATGAGCAGTTCTTC

D: .
size: .
V: TRBV12-5
J: TRBJ1-5
CDR3: CASGSPIAGGQPQHF
DNA: TGTGCTAGTGGCTCCCCGATCGCTGGGGGGCAGCCCCAGCATTTT

D: .
size: .
V: TRBV5-1
J: TRBJ1-2
CDR3: CASSLGDTGKGYGYTF
DNA: TGCGCCAGCAGCTTGGGGGATACAGGGAAAGGCTATGGCTACACCTTC

D: .
size: .
V: TRBV7-9
J: TRBJ2-4
CDR3: CASSLAVKNIQYF
DNA: TGTGCCAGCAGCTTGGCAGTGAAAAACATTCAGTACTTC

D: .
size: .
V: TRBV3-1/TRBV3-2
J: TRBJ1-4
CDR3: CASSEWEEKRNEKLFF
DNA: TGTGCCAGCAGCGAATGGGAGGAGAAAAGAAATGAAAAACTGTTTTTT

D: TRBD1
size: few
V: TRBV7-3
J: TRBJ2-2
CDR3: CASSLWGQGARDTGELFF
DNA: TGTGCCAGCAGCTTATGGGGACAGGGGGCACGGGACACCGGGGAGCTGTTTTTT

D: .
size: .
V: TRBV12-3/TRBV12-4
J: TRBJ1-1
CDR3: CASSFGLEAFF
DNA: TGTGCCAGCAGTTTTGGACTAGAAGCTTTCTTT

D: .
size: .
V: TRBV18
J: TRBJ1-5
CDR3: CASSTGDNQPQHF
DNA: TGTGCCAGCTCCACAGGTGACAATCAGCCCCAGCATTTT

D: .
size: .
V: TRBV3-1/TRBV3-2
J: TRBJ2-7
CDR3: CASSPRRQPWTYEQYF
DNA: TGTGCCAGCAGCCCCAGAAGACAGCCCTGGACCTACGAGCAGTACTTC

D: .
size: .
V: TRBV9
J: TRBJ2-3
CDR3: CASSVEASADTQYF
DNA: TGTGCCAGCAGCGTAGAAGCGAGTGCAGATACGCAGTATTTT

D: .
size: .
V: TRBV2
J: TRBJ2-3
CDR3: CASSEAFGQRGYF
DNA: TGTGCCAGCAGTGAAGCGTTTGGACAAAGGGGGTATTTT

D: .
size: .
V: TRBV7-9
J: TRBJ2-7
CDR3: CASSPSNLRGFRYEQYF
DNA: TGTGCCAGCAGCCCCTCGAACCTCAGGGGCTTTAGGTACGAGCAGTACTTC

D: TRBD1
size: .
V: TRBV23-1
J: TRBJ1-1
CDR3: CASSQPDRGRKVTEAFF
DNA: TGCGCCAGCAGTCAACCTGACAGGGGGCGAAAGGTCACTGAAGCTTTCTTT

D: TRBD2
size: .
V: TRBV10-3
J: TRBJ2-3
CDR3: CAIRPWTSGEGTDTQYF
DNA: TGTGCCATCAGACCATGGACTAGCGGGGAGGGCACAGATACGCAGTATTTT

D: TRBD1
size: .
V: TRBV18
J: TRBJ2-7
CDR3: CASSPPSQGSYEQYF
DNA: TGTGCCAGCTCACCACCGTCACAGGGGTCGTACGAGCAGTACTTC